The source of this TCR beta chain is a study of tumor-infiltrating lymphocytes in oesophageal squamous cell carcinoma. CDR1 and CDR2 from the germline V gene are SGHTA and FQGNSA. The CDR3 is made up of 14 amino acids. V dropped 5 bases and J dropped 14 bases, with 19 bases sitting between them. By share of the sample, this clonotype is medium-sized (0.01 to 0.1%). TCRdb re-called the PCR reads with MiXCR, one entry per CDR3 protein. The table shows 6,500 to 8,500 distinct CDR3 sequences, with 15% to 18% occurring only once. The sequence was obtained from a male donor with esophageal squamous cell carcinoma. This rearrangement joins TRBV7-2 to TRBJ1-6; no clear D gene. Sequencing was performed on blood. The DNA for the CDR3 is TGTGCCAGCAGCCAAGGTCGGGGTGGTGGGGCCCTCCACTTT. Protein sequence: CASSQGRGGGALHF.